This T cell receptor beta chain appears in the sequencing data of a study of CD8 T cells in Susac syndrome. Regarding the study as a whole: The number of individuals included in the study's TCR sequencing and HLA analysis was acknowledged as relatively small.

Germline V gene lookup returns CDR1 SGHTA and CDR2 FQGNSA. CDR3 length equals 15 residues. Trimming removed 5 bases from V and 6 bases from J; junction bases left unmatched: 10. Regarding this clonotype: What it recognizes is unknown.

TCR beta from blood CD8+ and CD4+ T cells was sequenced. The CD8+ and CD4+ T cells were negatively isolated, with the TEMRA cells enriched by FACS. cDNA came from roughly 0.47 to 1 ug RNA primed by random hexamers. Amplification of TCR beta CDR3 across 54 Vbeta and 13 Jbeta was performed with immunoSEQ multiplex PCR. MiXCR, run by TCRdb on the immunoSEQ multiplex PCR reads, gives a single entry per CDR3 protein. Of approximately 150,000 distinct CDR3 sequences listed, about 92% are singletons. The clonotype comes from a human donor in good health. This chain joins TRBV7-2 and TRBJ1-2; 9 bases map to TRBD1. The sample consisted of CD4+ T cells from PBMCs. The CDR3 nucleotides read TGTGCCAGCAGCCCTTACATACAGGGGGCAGATGGCTACACCTTC. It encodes CASSPYIQGADGYTF.